This passage covers 21 T cell receptor beta chains from one sample sequenced in a study of PD-1 blockade in classical Hodgkin lymphoma. Time point here: cycle 4 day 1 (C4D1), after more than 5 weeks of nivolumab. All trial patients relapsed after autologous stem cell transplantation. Profiling relied on immunoSEQ multiplex PCR, and the TCRdb table lists in-frame clones only, not all of them. The sample comprises 21,000 or so clones, 88% of which are singletons, and about a quarter rests with the top ten. Material: peripheral blood mononuclear cells (PBMCs), obtained before the fourth cycle of nivolumab. The origin of the receptors is a human donor with classical Hodgkin lymphoma.

This chain joins TRBV30 and TRBJ2-7; either TRBD1 or TRBD2 may fit D (5 bases each). Trimming pared 3 bases from V and 4 bases from J, leaving 13 bases between. Looked up from germline, CDR1 is GTSNPN and CDR2 is SVGIG (reference sequence). There are 13 residues in the CDR3. CDR3 region: CAWSDGAIYEQYF. The CDR3 DNA is TGTGCCTGGAGCGACGGGGCAATATACGAGCAGTACTTC.

This clone was seen once. V is TRBV6-1 and J is TRBJ1-5; tentative D call: TRBD1 (5 bases). Between the trimmed V and J ends, which lost 6 bases and 6 bases, there was a span of 15 bases. The germline CDR1 and CDR2 sequences are MNHNS and SASEGT. The CDR3 has 14 residues. CDR3 region: CASRNVGGSQPQHF. The CDR3 DNA follows: TGTGCCAGCAGGAACGTGGGGGGGAGTCAGCCCCAGCATTTT.

The V gene is TRBV30, the J gene TRBJ1-6; 7 bases align to TRBD1. This CDR3 has 13 amino acids. The V gene's germline CDR1 is GTSNPN and CDR2 SVGIG (reference sequence). V was pared by 3 bases and J by 6 bases, with 2 bases of the junction left unmatched. CDR3 nucleotides: TGTGCCTGGAGACAGGGGAGTAATTCACCCCTCCACTTT. This gives the protein CAWRQGSNSPLHF.

This sequence joins TRBV5-1 and TRBJ1-1, with D tentatively TRBD1 (5 bases). CDR1 SGHRS and CDR2 YFSETQ come from the germline V gene. Trimming left V 7 bases short and J 5 bases short, with 18 bases between. The length of the CDR3 is 14 residues. The chain's CDR3 is CASRQTFGRTEAFF. For the CDR3, the DNA is TGCGCCAGCCGACAGACGTTTGGCAGGACTGAAGCTTTCTTT.

The V and J genes are TRBV6-5 and TRBJ2-4; D may be TRBD2 (6 bases). Between the trimmed V and J ends, which lost 6 bases and 1 base, there was a span of 13 bases. The CDR3 sequence is 15 residues long. The germline V gene encodes CDR1 MNHEY and CDR2 SVGAGI. CDR3 sequence reads: CASSPPGGAKNIQYF. CDR3 in DNA: TGTGCCAGCAGCCCGCCTGGGGGGGCCAAAAACATTCAGTACTTC.

The chain employs TRBV11-2 and TRBJ2-7; the D gene is possibly TRBD1 (5 bases). The CDR3 runs 15 residues. The germline V gene encodes CDR1 SGHAT and CDR2 FQNNGV. The V gene lost 4 bases and the J gene lost 4 bases, with 17 bases spanning the gap. CDR3 amino acids: CASSSQGLGVYEQYF. The CDR3 DNA follows: TGTGCCAGCAGCTCCCAGGGTTTAGGGGTATACGAGCAGTACTTC.

The J gene is TRBJ2-3, the V gene TRBV6-1; 7 bases align to TRBD1. Germline trimming cut 5 bases from V and 2 bases from J; bases unmatched to any gene: 4. Germline CDR1 and CDR2: MNHNS and SASEGT. CDR3 length: 14 residues. CDR3 protein: CASSRDRNTDTQYF. CDR3 coding DNA: TGTGCCAGCAGTCGGGACAGAAACACAGATACGCAGTATTTT.

The rearrangement uses TRBV7-9 and TRBJ1-2; a possible D gene is TRBD1 (5 bases). This CDR3 spans 15 amino acids. Germline V CDR1 and CDR2: SEHNR, FQNEAQ (reference sequence). The V gene lost 5 bases and the J gene lost 6 bases, with 19 bases spanning the gap. CDR3 DNA: TGTGCCAGCAGCCCTCGGTCGGGGCAACCCAATGGCTACACCTTC. This codes for CASSPRSGQPNGYTF.

The chain employs TRBV7-9 and TRBJ2-7; D unresolved. CDR1 and CDR2 from the germline V gene are SEHNR and FQNEAQ (reference sequence). Trimming cost V 1 base and J 2 bases, with 9 bases left between them. The CDR3 runs 14 residues. Here the CDR3 DNA reads TGTGCCAGCAGCTTAGTCGGGCAACCCTACGAGCAGTACTTC. Protein product: CASSLVGQPYEQYF.

Here the CDR3 DNA reads TGTGCCAGCAGCTTAGAATATTCAGGAGATTACACTGAAGCTTTCTTT. Translation: CASSLEYSGDYTEAFF. The chain carries TRBV11-2 and TRBJ1-1; D uncertain. The CDR3 has 16 residues. Trimming took 0 bases from V and 3 from J, leaving 14 bases between them. Germline loops: CDR1 SGHAT, CDR2 FQNNGV.

The chain is built from TRBV9 and TRBJ2-2, with D possibly called TRBD1 or TRBD2 (6 bases each). Per the germline V gene, CDR1 is SGDLS and CDR2 is YYNGEE. The CDR3 runs to 14 residues. V was cut by 2 bases and J by 7 bases, with 12 bases left in between. CDR3: CASSVFRGGGELFF. CDR3 bases: TGTGCCAGCAGCGTGTTCAGGGGAGGCGGGGAGCTGTTTTTT. Using reference TRBV9 and TRBJ2-2 for the parts outside the CDR3, the full variable domain is DSGVTQTPKHLITATGQRVTLRCSPRSGDLSVYWYQQSLDQGLQFLIQYYNGEERAKGNILERFSAQQFPDLHSELNLSSLELGDSALYFCASSVFRGGGELFFGEGSRLTVL.

CDR3 DNA: TGTGCCAGCAGCCTACAGGGCGATAATTCACCCCTCCACTTT. Protein: CASSLQGDNSPLHF. V is TRBV7-3 and J is TRBJ1-6, with D perhaps matching TRBD1 (6 bases). The germline gives CDR1 SGHTA, CDR2 FQGTGA. The CDR3 is 14 amino acids. V dropped 5 bases and J dropped 5 bases, with 10 bases sitting between them.

The sample holds one count of this clone. The chain has TRBV9 and TRBJ1-3; no firm D call. This CDR3 contains 15 residues. In germline, CDR1 is SGDLS, CDR2 YYNGEE. Deletions cut 0 bases from V and 0 bases from J, with 7 bases between. The CDR3 loop is CASSVEPSSGNTIYF. CDR3 in DNA: TGTGCCAGCAGCGTAGAGCCTAGCTCTGGAAACACCATATATTTT.

The V and J genes are TRBV6-5 and TRBJ1-2, with a possible D match to TRBD1 (6 bases). The V gene's germline CDR1 is MNHEY and CDR2 SVGAGI. V lost 5 bases and J 5 bases, leaving 12 bases between the germline ends. The CDR3 covers 13 residues. This chain's CDR3 is CASSRTASYGYTF. The CDR3 nucleotides read TGTGCCAGCAGTCGGACAGCCTCGTATGGCTACACCTTC.

The J gene is TRBJ2-7, the V gene TRBV6-5; D possibly corresponds to TRBD1 (6 bases). V lost 6 bases and J 0 bases, leaving 12 bases between the germline ends. CDR1 is MNHEY and CDR2 is SVGAGI in the germline V gene. The CDR3 runs to 14 residues. The CDR3 region has the DNA TGTGCCAGCAGCCGCGACAGGAGCTCCTACGAGCAGTACTTC. It encodes CASSRDRSSYEQYF.

A single count supports this clone. This rearrangement joins TRBV10-2 to TRBJ2-7; 8 bases align to TRBD2. V lost 5 bases and J lost 2; bases outside the gene matches: 11. Looked up from germline, CDR1 is WSHSY and CDR2 is SAAADI. CDR3 length equals 16 residues. DNA of the CDR3: TGCGCCAGCAGTAGTTGGGGTAGCGGGGACACCTACGAGCAGTACTTC. Protein: CASSSWGSGDTYEQYF.

This clone has only one observation. The chain combines TRBV5-6 with TRBJ1-3; D uncertain. There are 15 residues in the CDR3. The ends were cut back, 1 base at V and 2 bases at J, with 10 bases in the middle. In germline, CDR1 is SGHDT, CDR2 YYEEEE. CDR3: CASSLSGIPGNTIYF. The CDR3 DNA reads TGTGCCAGCAGCTTGTCGGGAATACCTGGAAACACCATATATTTT.

This clone appeared once. The gene calls are TRBV19 and TRBJ2-1; D not certain. This CDR3 region has 11 residues. Trimming removed 5 bases at V and 8 bases at J, with 7 bases between. CDR1 LNHDA and CDR2 SQIVND come from the germline V gene (reference sequence). This CDR3 reads CASSQHYEQFF. The CDR3 DNA is TGTGCCAGTAGTCAGCATTATGAGCAGTTCTTC.

This chain uses TRBV5-4 with TRBJ2-5; tentatively, D is TRBD2 (6 bases). This CDR3 contains 15 residues. CDR1 SGHNT and CDR2 YYREEE come from the germline V gene (reference sequence). Trimming shortened V by 0 bases and J by 3 bases, and 12 bases separated the two germline ends. The CDR3 DNA follows: TGTGCCAGCAGCTTGGAGGGGACTCGAGAAGAGACCCAGTACTTC. Translating it yields CASSLEGTREETQYF.

Comments on this clone: This same CDR3 is encoded by further DNA sequences in the sample. The rearrangement joins TRBV7-9 to TRBJ2-1; D is ambiguous. The CDR3 contains 11 residues. Germline V gives CDR1 SEHNR, CDR2 FQNEAQ (reference sequence). The V end lost 3 bases, the J end lost 8 bases, and 5 bases lay between the germline ends. The CDR3 DNA reads as TGTGCCAGCAGCTTCGTGGATGAGCAGTTCTTC. It yields the protein CASSFVDEQFF.

This chain uses TRBV5-1 with TRBJ2-5; 9 bases map to TRBD2. Germline V gives CDR1 SGHRS, CDR2 YFSETQ. Trimming removed 2 bases from V and 5 bases from J; junction bases left unmatched: 7. CDR3 length: 15 amino acids. The CDR3 coding sequence is TGCGCCAGCAGCTTCCGTGCGGGAGGGAGGGAGACCCAGTACTTC. Protein sequence: CASSFRAGGRETQYF.